A few counts support the clone carrying this TCR beta chain. The antigen is not known. These data belong to a study of T-cell reconstitution after alpha-beta-depleted transplantation in children. Study-level points and caveats: Some patients owed their high day-60 TCRbeta diversity to surviving recipient T cells and thymic progenitors.

V was clipped by 5 bases and J by 5 bases, with 9 bases between them. Germline V gives CDR1 DFQATT, CDR2 SNEGSKA (reference sequence). The CDR3 spans 11 residues. This sample's TCRbeta library carried unique molecular identifier barcodes. TCRdb re-analysed the PCR reads in MiXCR, keeping a single row per CDR3 protein. The sample records about a million distinct CDR3 sequences, less than 30% being singletons. V is TRBV20-1 and J is TRBJ2-5; D gene unclear. The specimen was PBMCs, mostly from graft donor cells, collected 360 days after TCRalphabeta/CD19-depleted stem cell transplant. The receptor's source is a boy under two years old who had a stem cell transplant for SCID, so the T cells may come from the graft donor. CDR3 in DNA: TGCAGTGCTCACCCGAGGGAGACCCAGTACTTC. Translation: CSAHPRETQYF.